This paragraph covers one T cell receptor beta chain sequence. This specimen comes from a study of blood T cell repertoires in COVID-19. Study in general: Acute and convalescent COVID-19 samples came from the United States, Italy and Spain. T cells, B-cell-depleted T cells, or PBMCs provided the cDNA or gDNA that served as material.

How the authors handled the data: Reference gene primer amplification yielded estimated nucleated cell counts. Produced via immunoSEQ multiplex PCR; TCRdb's table is partial and in-frame only. V and J calls and clone size are as listed in that table; D and trimming were resolved from the DNA. The repertoire holds 310,000 or so clones, with roughly 90% as singletons. Patients in Seattle were enrolled during active infection, then followed longitudinally. The V gene's germline CDR1 is SGHVS and CDR2 FQNEAQ. The CDR3 contains 14 residues. Deletions cut 3 bases from V and 2 bases from J, with 11 bases between.

This receptor was obtained from a woman younger than 45 with COVID-19, enrolled during active disease. The sample taken for sequencing was peripheral blood. The V and J genes are TRBV7-8 and TRBJ2-7; tentatively, D is TRBD2 (6 bases). CDR3 in DNA: TGTGCCAGCAGCTTTGGGGGGAATACCTACGAGCAGTACTTC. Protein: CASSFGGNTYEQYF.